The 9 T cell receptor beta chains below were found in one sample sequenced in a study of cytomegalovirus exposure and HLA in healthy donors. This PCR relied on a set of 60 Vbeta primers and 13 Jbeta primers. Data came from immunoSEQ multiplex PCR; TCRdb stores just in-frame clones and leaves some out. The profile shows around 160,000 clones, over 80% of them singletons. The material sequenced was PBMCs. Every receptor here comes from a man aged 50-59 years in good health and CMV-seropositive.

The genes are TRBV28 and TRBJ2-2; 8 nucleotides line up with TRBD2. This CDR3 comprises 16 residues. CDR1 and CDR2 from the germline V gene are MDHEN and SYDVKM. Germline trimming cut 5 bases from V and 8 bases from J; bases unmatched to any gene: 13. The CDR3 is CASSQARAGVGGELFF. The CDR3 coding sequence is TGTGCCAGCAGTCAAGCCCGAGCGGGAGTAGGGGGGGAGCTGTTTTTT.

This chain connects TRBV4-3 to TRBJ1-2, with D possibly matching TRBD1 (5 bases). The CDR3 has 16 residues. The V end was cut by 0 bases, the J end by 2 bases, with 13 bases between. Germline lookup yields CDR1 LGHNA and CDR2 YSLEER. The CDR3 reads CASSQESSGGNYGYTF. Written as DNA, the CDR3 is TGCGCCAGCAGCCAAGAATCGTCGGGGGGGAACTATGGCTACACCTTC.

The V gene is TRBV7-2, the J gene TRBJ2-7; 14 bases fit TRBD2. Trimming took 6 bases from V and 6 from J; bases not matched to a gene: 4. The CDR3 consists of 14 residues. Germline V gene lookup returns CDR1 SGHTA and CDR2 FQGNSA. The CDR3 sequence is CASRKGLAGGEQYF. The CDR3 DNA reads TGTGCCAGCAGGAAAGGACTAGCGGGGGGCGAGCAGTACTTC.

The gene calls are TRBV15 and TRBJ2-7, with TRBD2 matching 9 bases. Germline CDR1 reads LNHNV; CDR2 reads YYDKDF (reference sequence). The CDR3 length is 16 residues. Trimming took 3 bases from V and 3 from J; bases not matched to a gene: 9. CDR3 DNA sequence: TGTGCCACCAGCAGGGCTAGCGGGGAGGCGGGCTACGAGCAGTACTTC. Translation gives CATSRASGEAGYEQYF. Full variable domain (remainder filled in from reference TRBV15 and TRBJ2-7): DAMVIQNPRYQVTQFGKPVTLSCSQTLNHNVMYWYQQKSSQAPKLLFHYYDKDFNNEADTPDNFQSRRPNTSFCFLDIRSPGLGDTAMYLCATSRASGEAGYEQYFGPGTRLTVT.

V is TRBV28 and J is TRBJ1-1; possible D gene TRBD1, 5 bases. The CDR3 runs 16 residues. Trimming took 2 bases from V and 0 from J, leaving 13 bases between them. Germline lookup yields CDR1 MDHEN and CDR2 SYDVKM. CDR3 amino acids: CASSLISRGLNTEAFF. The CDR3 DNA is TGTGCCAGCAGTTTAATAAGTAGGGGCCTGAACACTGAAGCTTTCTTT.

This CDR3 reads CASSSGQANYGYTF. The CDR3 bases are TGTGCCAGCAGCTCGGGACAGGCCAACTATGGCTACACCTTC. This chain connects TRBV5-6 to TRBJ1-2, with 8 bases identical to TRBD1. The V segment lost 3 bases and the J segment 2 bases; nucleotides outside the gene matches: 3. Germline-derived CDR1 and CDR2 are SGHDT and YYEEEE. The CDR3 has 14 residues.

This clone was seen more than once but under ten times. CDR3: CASRPGTANTEAFF. The CDR3 DNA reads TGTGCCAGCAGACCCGGGACAGCGAACACTGAAGCTTTCTTT. This chain links TRBV6-1 with TRBJ1-1; TRBD1 matches at 7 bases. J gave up 1 base and V 6 bases, and 5 bases lay outside the gene matches. This CDR3 has 14 residues. Germline CDR1 reads MNHNS; CDR2 reads SASEGT.

Only a few counts were recorded for this clone. This CDR3 is also generated by other DNA sequences in the sample. The V and J genes are TRBV30 and TRBJ1-5, with 8 bases aligning to TRBD1. The junction had 0 bases not matched to a gene; V was cut back by 5 bases and J by 0 bases. The CDR3 runs 13 residues. Germline CDR1 and CDR2: GTSNPN and SVGIG (reference sequence). Written as DNA, the CDR3 is TGTGCCTGGGGACAGGGTAGCAATCAGCCCCAGCATTTT. Amino acids: CAWGQGSNQPQHF.

The chain joins TRBV9 to TRBJ2-7, with a possible D match to TRBD2 (7 bases). The CDR3 runs to 14 residues. Between the trimmed V and J ends, which lost 0 bases and 3 bases, there was a span of 10 bases. Germline CDR1 is SGDLS and CDR2 is YYNGEE. The CDR3 region is CASSVEGGGYEQYF. In DNA, the CDR3 is TGTGCCAGCAGCGTAGAGGGGGGGGGCTACGAGCAGTACTTC. Looking up the rest from reference TRBV9 and TRBJ2-7 gives the full variable domain: DSGVTQTPKHLITATGQRVTLRCSPRSGDLSVYWYQQSLDQGLQFLIQYYNGEERAKGNILERFSAQQFPDLHSELNLSSLELGDSALYFCASSVEGGGYEQYFGPGTRLTVT.